The TCR beta chain described here comes from a study of cytomegalovirus exposure and HLA in healthy donors (dated by TCRdb to about 2017). About the investigation overall: An earlier analysis of roughly 610 of the donors reported 276 Gb of sequence data and roughly 120 million unique TCR beta sequences obtained from roughly 170 million T cells. Donor age, sex, ethnicity and CMV serostatus were compiled together with the repertoire data. Roughly five DR-DQ haplotypes were handled as single units for association and clustering, since linkage in the cohort was strong. Using immunosequencing, the study profiled T cell repertoires from some 670 subjects and related those repertoires to cytomegalovirus serostatus. Every repertoire in the discovery cohort had been generated on one and the same sequencing platform. HLA typing covered class I and class II loci at four-digit resolution. A later genetic analysis used genome-wide SNP genotypes for about 55% of the 666 donors, treating that subset as a discovery cohort. An earlier analysis of around 580 of the donors used high-throughput TCR beta sequencing to judge whether each TCR beta V gene segment behaved as functional or pseudogenic. The number of typed donors differed by locus: roughly 620-640 for A, B, C, DRB1 and DQB1; 500 to 550 for DQA1; approximately 600 for DPA1; and 450 to 480 for DPB1. The later analysis used no new phenotypic data to find candidate immune exposures, relying instead on TCR beta sequences and their occurrence across donors. On average, around 240,000 unique TCR beta nucleotide sequences were sequenced per donor among some 420 genotyped donors of the cohort, with roughly a sixth of those sequences being non-productive. In a later analysis, previously published TCR beta repertoires from 550 to 750 donors were re-analyzed and high-resolution HLA genotyping was added so that TCR occurrence patterns could be studied. Approximately 300 gigabases of sequencing data and about 92 million unique TCR sequences made up an early release that covered some 640 HLA-typed donors. The genetic ancestry cluster associated with self-reported Caucasian donors included 65% to 90% of the roughly 410 genotyped donors. A separate validation cohort of approximately 130 different subjects was used in addition to the roughly 720-subject first cohort. High-throughput TCR immunosequencing, statistical association of individual TCRs with disease status, and machine learning were combined to predict cytomegalovirus infection status. The study aimed to test whether signatures of past pathogen exposure could be identified by cataloging public T cell receptors. Overall study outcomes, separate from this receptor: While some public TCRs were present in many individuals, most TCR sequences turned up only very rarely across donors. In a later analysis, TCR association rates were found to vary across HLA loci, with the most associated TCRs seen for DRB1 alleles and the fewest for HLA-C alleles. HLA typing was unavailable for some donors at each locus, so association tests used only the typed subset. The only immune exposure information available for the cohort was CMV serostatus. Most CMV-associated TCR beta chains appeared to be HLA-restricted in a later analysis, and the HLA associations seemed to be driven largely by CMV exposure. In a later analysis, some 18,000 TCR beta sequences were associated with specific HLA alleles at a false discovery rate of 0.05. V-gene and J-gene trimming of TCR beta chains was associated with a missense DCLRE1C variant in a later genetic analysis, and the association was replicated in an independent cohort. Linkage disequilibrium might explain the correlated functional status among segregating V segments, but an unknown experimental factor could not be ruled out. Broadly in line with IMGT annotations, most TCR beta V segments showed up in productive rearrangements about 87% or about 30% of the time in an earlier analysis of several hundred of the donors. Compared with the roughly 700-donor mean, donors in an Asian-associated ancestry cluster had fewer N-insertions in productive TCRs, according to a later genetic analysis. Compared with equally common non-associated chains, HLA-associated TCR beta chains in a later analysis were more clonally expanded and had lower generation probabilities. This cohort had only TCR beta chains sequenced, and the lack of alpha or paired-chain data limited which features could be detected. Because counts were too low, about 15 rarely observed V segments, including chromosome 9 orphons, were left out of the earlier analysis of some 640 of the donors. According to a later analysis, parvovirus B19, influenza, CMV and Epstein-Barr virus appeared linked to several top co-occurrence clusters. The study listed 150 to 200 TCR beta chains as associated with cytomegalovirus. Strong co-occurrence of HLA alleles, especially DR and DQ, made assigning TCR associations to individual alleles difficult. In vitro tests confirmed that a few of the cytomegalovirus-associated TCR beta chains recognize cytomegalovirus antigens. Because the 87-base-pair reads could not distinguish some IMGT-functional V segments, including TRBV6-2 and TRBV6-3, those segments were excluded. Cytomegalovirus status was reported to be diagnosed by the classifier with high specificity and sensitivity in both the original and validation cohorts. It was suggested by the authors that the approach could potentially be generalized to other disease states and immunological phenotypes. A further reported finding was that TCR beta sequences accurately predicted the HLA-A and HLA-B alleles for most subjects in the first cohort. A group of highly shared sequence variants was considered likely to be a technical artifact of the sequencing pipeline. Roughly uniform sequencing depth across donors was assumed in presence/absence analyses, although this assumption may not hold.

Here V drops 4 bases and J drops 7 bases, and the junction holds 10 bases not matched to any gene. The germline V gene encodes CDR1 SGHRS and CDR2 YFSETQ. Counted from cysteine to phenylalanine, this CDR3 has 15 amino acids. Only the CDR3 part of the read is kept: 45 bases, read in frame from the first base. Receptor amplification or capture employed the immunoSEQ multiplex PCR assay. For the multiplex PCR, a mixture combining 60 forward primers for TCR Vbeta segments and 13 reverse primers for TCR Jbeta segments was used. Amplification of the CDR3 region of rearranged TCR beta genes was performed with a multiplex PCR assay on genomic DNA. Amplified TCR beta libraries were sequenced as 87-base-pair reads on the Illumina HiSeq System. As for how the authors treated the data: A later analysis counted about 82 million unique TCR beta chains across the 650 to 800 repertoires, and some 11 million of these chains were shared by at least two donors. To remove PCR and sequencing errors, raw reads were error-corrected and collapsed into unique sequences using a nearest-neighbor algorithm that merged closely related sequences. CDR3 sequences were aligned to IMGT reference sequences to assign V, D and J gene segments. For a sequence to be retained, a match of at least six nucleotides was required to both a V gene segment and a J gene segment. Rearrangements were called productive when the CDR3 lacked stop codons and stayed in frame with V and J; all others were non-productive. CDR3 was defined by IMGT convention, running from the second conserved V-encoded cysteine to the conserved J-encoded phenylalanine. The earlier analysis of about 610 of the donors excluded any sequence lacking an unambiguous match to a single V gene segment. In an earlier analysis of 450 to 700 of the donors, V segments were called functional above 56.7% productive rearrangements and were called segregating when the between-donor standard deviation exceeded 5%. A statistical classification framework was developed to diagnose cytomegalovirus status using the catalog of TCR beta chain sequences. In a later analysis, TCR nucleotide sequences were compared against IMGT/GENE-DB human TR gene sequences so that V and J genes could be assigned. A later analysis assigned CDR3 sequences and most-parsimonious VDJ recombination scenarios with the TCRdist pipeline. In a later analysis, each TCR beta chain was defined by its CDR3 amino acid sequence together with its V-gene family, and reads lacking a unique V-gene family were excluded. As a way to deal with suspected cross-contamination and a sequencing artifact, a later analysis dropped more than 500 nucleotide sequences that were highly shared and had low generation probability. In a later analysis, a clonal expansion index was calculated for each public chain from normalized within-repertoire ranks of inferred template counts. In a later analysis, generation probabilities were computed using a VDJ recombination model fitted to out-of-frame rearrangements, and the results were checked against IGoR. In a later analysis, TCR-TCR, TCR-HLA and TCR-CMV co-occurrence was scored with hypergeometric tests, and a repertoire-size bias correction was applied to TCR pairs. In a later analysis, false discovery rates were estimated by permuting HLA or CMV assignments 20 times. In a later analysis, co-occurring TCRs were grouped using DBSCAN, and TCRdist sequence similarity was added for clustering within HLA-allele-positive subsets. Repertoires with fewer than 30,000 or more than 120,000 public chains were left out of co-occurrence clustering, as were about 5 repertoires with anomalous nucleotide sharing. TCRdb retrieved this table from immuneACCESS and kept in-frame rearrangements only. Not all clones are present; in checked studies, unresolved V genes account for under half, and no reason is known for the remainder. V and J calls and clone size are copied from that table; D and trimming were computed from the DNA. The sample has over 150,000 clones on record, approximately 84% of them singletons. Around 0.21% of the sample lies in the top ten.

Details on this clone: Which antigen it targets is not known. Per-base quality was not reported, and no clone a single base away is much larger than it.

The cohort was made up of several hundred healthy bone marrow donors. At the time of sampling, every cohort member was nominally healthy, though immune exposures that went unrecorded were likely present. The donor tested CMV seronegative and was one of the 352 seronegative cohort members. Every donor gave a peripheral blood sample, and the peripheral blood mononuclear cells from that sample were used for TCR beta sequencing. Genomic DNA extraction from the blood cell samples was performed with the Qiagen DNeasy Blood Extraction Kit. This sequence originates from a girl under three years old in good health and CMV-seronegative. The sequenced material came from PBMCs. The sequence joins TRBV5-1 to TRBJ2-2; 7 central bases correspond to TRBD2. The CDR3 protein: CASSPRTSLIGELFF. The DNA is as follows: TGCGCCAGCAGCCCGAGGACTAGTCTCATCGGGGAGCTGTTTTTT.